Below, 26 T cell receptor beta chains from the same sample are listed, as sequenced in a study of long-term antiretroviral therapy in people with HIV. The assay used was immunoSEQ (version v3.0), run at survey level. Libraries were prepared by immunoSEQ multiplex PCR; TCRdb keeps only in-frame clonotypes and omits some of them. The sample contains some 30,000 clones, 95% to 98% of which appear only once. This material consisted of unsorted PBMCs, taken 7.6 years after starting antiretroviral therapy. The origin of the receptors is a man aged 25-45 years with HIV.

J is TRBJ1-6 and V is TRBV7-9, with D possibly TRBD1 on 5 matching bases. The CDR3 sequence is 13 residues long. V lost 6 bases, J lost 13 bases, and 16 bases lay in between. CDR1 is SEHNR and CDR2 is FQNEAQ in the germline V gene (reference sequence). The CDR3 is CASSSGTARPLHF. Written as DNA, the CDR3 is TGTGCCAGCAGTTCAGGGACCGCTAGGCCCCTCCACTTT.

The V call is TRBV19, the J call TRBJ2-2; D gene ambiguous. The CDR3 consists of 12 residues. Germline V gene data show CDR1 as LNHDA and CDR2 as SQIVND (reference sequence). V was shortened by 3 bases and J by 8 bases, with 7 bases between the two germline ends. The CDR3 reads CASSIASGELFF. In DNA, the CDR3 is TGTGCCAGTAGTATCGCTTCGGGGGAGCTGTTTTTT.

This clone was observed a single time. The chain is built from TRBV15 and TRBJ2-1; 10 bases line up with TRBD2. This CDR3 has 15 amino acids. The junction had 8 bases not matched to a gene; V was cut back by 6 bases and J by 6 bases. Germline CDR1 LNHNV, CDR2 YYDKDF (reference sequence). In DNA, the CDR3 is TGTGCCACCAGATATGTAGCGGGAGGAAGCAATGAGCAGTTCTTC. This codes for CATRYVAGGSNEQFF.

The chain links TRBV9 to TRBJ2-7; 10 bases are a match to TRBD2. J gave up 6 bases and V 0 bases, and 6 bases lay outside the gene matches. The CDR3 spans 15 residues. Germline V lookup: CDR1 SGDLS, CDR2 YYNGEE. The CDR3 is CASSVGLAGVAEQYF. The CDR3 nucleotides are TGTGCCAGCAGCGTAGGGCTAGCGGGAGTGGCCGAGCAGTACTTC.

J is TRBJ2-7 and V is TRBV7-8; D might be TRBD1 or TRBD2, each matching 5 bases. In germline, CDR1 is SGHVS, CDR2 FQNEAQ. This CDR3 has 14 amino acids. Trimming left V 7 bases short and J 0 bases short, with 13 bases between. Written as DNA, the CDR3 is TGTGCCAGCATCCGAGGGGCCTACTCCTACGAGCAGTACTTC. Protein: CASIRGAYSYEQYF.

The CDR3 reads CASSSRGGNQPQHF. The CDR3 nucleotides are TGTGCCAGCAGCTCGAGAGGGGGCAATCAGCCCCAGCATTTT. The rearrangement links TRBV7-8 to TRBJ1-5; TRBD1 is a possible D gene (5 bases). The CDR3 is 14 residues long. The germline gives CDR1 SGHVS, CDR2 FQNEAQ. V was cut by 4 bases and J by 2 bases, with 9 bases left in between.

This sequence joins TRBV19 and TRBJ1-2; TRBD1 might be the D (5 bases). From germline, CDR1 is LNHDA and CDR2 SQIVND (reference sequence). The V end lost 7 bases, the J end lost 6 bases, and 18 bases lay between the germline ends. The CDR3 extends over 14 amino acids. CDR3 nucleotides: TGTGCCAGTACGGCCGGGGGAGGCCGTCATGGCTACACCTTC. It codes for CASTAGGGRHGYTF. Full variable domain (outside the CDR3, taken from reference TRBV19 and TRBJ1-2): DGGITQSPKYLFRKEGQNVTLSCEQNLNHDAMYWYRQDPGQGLRLIYYSQIVNDFQKGDIAEGYSVSREKKESFPLTVTSAQKNPTAFYLCASTAGGGRHGYTFGSGTRLTVV.

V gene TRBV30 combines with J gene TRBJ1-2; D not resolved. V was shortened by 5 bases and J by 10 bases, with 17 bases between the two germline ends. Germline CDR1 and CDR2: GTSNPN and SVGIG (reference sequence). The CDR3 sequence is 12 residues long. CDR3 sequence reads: CAWSRASIDYTF. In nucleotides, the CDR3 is TGTGCCTGGTCGCGGGCCAGTATCGACTACACCTTC.

The CDR3 sequence is CARQTAGGTEAFF. The DNA of the CDR3 is TGTGCCCGCCAAACGGCTGGGGGCACTGAAGCTTTCTTT. The chain combines TRBV30 with TRBJ1-1; possible D gene TRBD1, 5 bases. This CDR3 spans 13 amino acids. V gave up 8 bases and J gave up 4 bases, with 17 bases separating them. Germline V gives CDR1 GTSNPN, CDR2 SVGIG (reference sequence). Filled out from reference TRBV30 and TRBJ1-1, the complete variable domain reads SQTIHQWPATLVQPVGSPLSLECTVEGTSNPNLYWYRQAAGRGLQLLFYSVGIGQISSEVPQNLSASRPQDRQFILSSKKLLLSDSGFYLCARQTAGGTEAFFGQGTRLTVV.

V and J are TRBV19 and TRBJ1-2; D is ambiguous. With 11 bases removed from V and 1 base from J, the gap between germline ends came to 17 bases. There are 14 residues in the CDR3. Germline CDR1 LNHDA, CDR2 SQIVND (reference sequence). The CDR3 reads CASSGEVLNYGYTF. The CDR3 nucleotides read TGTGCCTCCTCCGGAGAGGTACTTAACTATGGCTACACCTTC.

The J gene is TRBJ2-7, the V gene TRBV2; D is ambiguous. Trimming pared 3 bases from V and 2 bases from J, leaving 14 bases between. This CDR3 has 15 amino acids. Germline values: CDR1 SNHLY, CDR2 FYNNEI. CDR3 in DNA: TGTGCCAGCAGTGATAGCCGATTCCCACCCTACGAGCAGTACTTC. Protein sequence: CASSDSRFPPYEQYF. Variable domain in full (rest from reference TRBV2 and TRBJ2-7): EPEVTQTPSHQVTQMGQEVILRCVPISNHLYFYWYRQILGQKVEFLVSFYNNEISEKSEIFDDQFSVERPDGSNFTLKIRSTKLEDSAMYFCASSDSRFPPYEQYFGPGTRLTVT.

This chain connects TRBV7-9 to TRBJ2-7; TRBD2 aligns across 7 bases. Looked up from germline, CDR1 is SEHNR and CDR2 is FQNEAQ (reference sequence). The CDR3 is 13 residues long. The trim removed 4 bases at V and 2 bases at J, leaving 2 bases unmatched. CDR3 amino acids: CASSWEGTYEQYF. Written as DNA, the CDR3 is TGTGCCAGCAGCTGGGAGGGCACCTACGAGCAGTACTTC.

The CDR3 region is CASRDTSGRYEQYF. The CDR3 coding sequence is TGTGCCAGCAGGGATACTAGCGGGAGGTACGAGCAGTACTTC. The genes are TRBV6-5 and TRBJ2-7, with TRBD2 identical over 12 bases. The CDR3 length is 14 residues. V was clipped by 6 bases and J by 4 bases; unmatched bases: 4. CDR1 and CDR2 (germline): MNHEY, SVGAGI.

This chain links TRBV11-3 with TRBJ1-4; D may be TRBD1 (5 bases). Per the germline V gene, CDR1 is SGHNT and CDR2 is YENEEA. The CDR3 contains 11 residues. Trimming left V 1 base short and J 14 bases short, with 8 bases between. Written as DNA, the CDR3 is TGTGCCAGCAGCTTAGTAGAGGGGCTGTTTTTT. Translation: CASSLVEGLFF.

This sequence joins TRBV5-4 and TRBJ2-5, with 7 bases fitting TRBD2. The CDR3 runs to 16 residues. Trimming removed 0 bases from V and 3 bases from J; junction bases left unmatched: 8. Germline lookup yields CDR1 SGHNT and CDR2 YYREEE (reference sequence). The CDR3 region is CASSLATKLAEETQYF. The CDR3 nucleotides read TGTGCCAGCAGCTTGGCCACGAAGCTAGCGGAAGAGACCCAGTACTTC.

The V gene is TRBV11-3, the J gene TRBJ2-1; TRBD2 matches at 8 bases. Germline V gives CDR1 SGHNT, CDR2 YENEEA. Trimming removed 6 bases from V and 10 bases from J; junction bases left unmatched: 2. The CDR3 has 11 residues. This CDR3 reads CASRAGGEQFF. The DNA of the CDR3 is TGTGCCAGCAGGGCGGGGGGCGAGCAGTTCTTC.

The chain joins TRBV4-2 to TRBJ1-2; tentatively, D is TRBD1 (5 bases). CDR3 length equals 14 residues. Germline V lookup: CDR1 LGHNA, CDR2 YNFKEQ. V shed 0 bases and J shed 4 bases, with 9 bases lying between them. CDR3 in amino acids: CASSQDNGGYGYTF. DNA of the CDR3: TGTGCCAGCAGCCAAGATAATGGGGGCTATGGCTACACCTTC.

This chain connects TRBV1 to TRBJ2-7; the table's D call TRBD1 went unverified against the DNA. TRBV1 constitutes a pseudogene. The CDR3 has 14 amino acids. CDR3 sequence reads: CTSSRAHGSYEQYF. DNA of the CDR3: TGCACCAGCAGCCGGGCACATGGGTCCTACGAGCAGTACTTC.

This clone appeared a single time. CDR3 protein: CASRLAGREDTQYF. CDR3 in DNA: TGTGCCAGCAGATTAGCGGGACGGGAAGATACGCAGTATTTT. J is TRBJ2-3 and V is TRBV27, with TRBD2 identical over 8 bases. V shed 6 bases, J shed 5 bases, and the junction held 7 bases outside the gene matches. CDR1 is MNHEY and CDR2 is SMNVEV in the germline V gene (reference sequence). CDR3 length: 14 residues.

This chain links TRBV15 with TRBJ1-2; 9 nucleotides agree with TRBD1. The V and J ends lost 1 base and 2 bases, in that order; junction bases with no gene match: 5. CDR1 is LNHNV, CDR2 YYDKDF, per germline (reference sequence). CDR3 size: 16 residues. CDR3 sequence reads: CATSRVGTGKNYGYTF. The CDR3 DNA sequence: TGTGCCACCAGCAGAGTTGGGACAGGGAAAAACTATGGCTACACCTTC. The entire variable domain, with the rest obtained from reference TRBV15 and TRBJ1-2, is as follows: DAMVIQNPRYQVTQFGKPVTLSCSQTLNHNVMYWYQQKSSQAPKLLFHYYDKDFNNEADTPDNFQSRRPNTSFCFLDIRSPGLGDTAMYLCATSRVGTGKNYGYTFGSGTRLTVV.

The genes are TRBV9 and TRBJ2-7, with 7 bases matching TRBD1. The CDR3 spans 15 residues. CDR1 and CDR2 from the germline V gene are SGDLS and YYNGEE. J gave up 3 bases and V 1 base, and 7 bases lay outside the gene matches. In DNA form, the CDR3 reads TGTGCCAGCAGCGTAACAGAGGGACAGTTCTACGAGCAGTACTTC. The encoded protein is CASSVTEGQFYEQYF.

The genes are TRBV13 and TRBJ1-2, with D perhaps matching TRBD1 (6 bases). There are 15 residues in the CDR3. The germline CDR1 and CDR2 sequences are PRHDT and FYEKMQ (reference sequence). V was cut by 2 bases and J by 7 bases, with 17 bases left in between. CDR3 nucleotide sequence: TGTGCCAGCAGCTTAAGAACAGGGTTGGGGAGTGGCTACACCTTC. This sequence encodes CASSLRTGLGSGYTF.

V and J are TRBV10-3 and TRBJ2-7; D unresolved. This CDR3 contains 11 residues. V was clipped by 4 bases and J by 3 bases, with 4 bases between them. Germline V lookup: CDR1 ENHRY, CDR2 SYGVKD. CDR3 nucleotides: TGTGCCATCAGTGCCGACTACGAGCAGTACTTC. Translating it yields CAISADYEQYF.

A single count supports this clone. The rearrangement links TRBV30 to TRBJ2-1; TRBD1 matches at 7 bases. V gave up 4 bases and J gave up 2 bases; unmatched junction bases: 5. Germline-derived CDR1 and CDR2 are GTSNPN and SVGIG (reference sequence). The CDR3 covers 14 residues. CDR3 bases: TGTGCCTGGACCGGGGACAGTCCCTACAATGAGCAGTTCTTC. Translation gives CAWTGDSPYNEQFF.

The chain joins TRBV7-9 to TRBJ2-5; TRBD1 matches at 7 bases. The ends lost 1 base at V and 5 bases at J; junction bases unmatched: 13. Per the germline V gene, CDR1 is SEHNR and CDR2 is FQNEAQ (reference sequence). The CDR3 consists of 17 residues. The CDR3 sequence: CASSLGYRGAEYETQYF. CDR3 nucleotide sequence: TGTGCCAGCAGCTTAGGCTACAGGGGAGCGGAATATGAGACCCAGTACTTC. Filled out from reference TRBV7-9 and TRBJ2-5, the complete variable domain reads DTGVSQNPRHKITKRGQNVTFRCDPISEHNRLYWYRQTLGQGPEFLTYFQNEAQLEKSRLLSDRFSAERPKGSFSTLEIQRTEQGDSAMYLCASSLGYRGAEYETQYFGPGTRLLVL.

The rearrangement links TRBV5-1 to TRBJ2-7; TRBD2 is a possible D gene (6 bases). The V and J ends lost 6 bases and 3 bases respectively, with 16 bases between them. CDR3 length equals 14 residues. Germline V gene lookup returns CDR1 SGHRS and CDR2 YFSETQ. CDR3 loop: CASTAGSEHYEQYF. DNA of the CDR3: TGCGCCAGCACCGCGGGAAGCGAGCACTACGAGCAGTACTTC.